What follows is one T cell receptor beta chain and its context. The clone's antigen remains unknown. Nothing much larger sits one base from this clone, and base qualities are not available. Library creation used PCR. Sequencing used an Illumina HiSeq 2500. Molecular barcoding was employed in the preparation of TCR libraries, with unique molecular identifiers being used to normalize TCRbeta repertoire quantification. TCRdb took the public reads, trimmed them with fastp at Q25, ran MiXCR for clone calling and kept in-frame beta chains. Identical CDR3 proteins give one entry, which carries the most common genes and DNA. The sample data list around 600,000 distinct CDR3 sequences, and roughly a tenth of these were observed just once. The ten largest clones add up to less than 4.5% of the sample. From the germline V gene, CDR1 is SQVTM and CDR2 is ANQGSEA. V has 3 bases trimmed and J has 4 bases trimmed; junction bases matching no gene number 12. The CDR3 has 16 amino acids, counting the end cysteine and phenylalanine. The CDR3 DNA has 48 bases and is translated from base 1.

This sample was included in a study of T-cell reconstitution after alpha-beta-depleted transplantation in children listed by TCRdb under 2016. General notes on the study: Using TCR repertoire profiling, the study quantitatively followed how T-cell immune reconstitution unfolded in children after TCRalphabeta/CD19-depleted allogeneic hematopoietic cell transplantation.

The receptor's source is a human donor who donated a stem cell graft to a child with acute myeloid leukemia. This material consisted of PBMCs from the stem cell graft donor, taken from the stem cell graft. The chain is assembled from TRBV29-1 and TRBJ2-3; 8 bases in between match TRBD2. The bases are TGCAGCGTTGACCCTTCAATGACTAGCGTAGCAGATACGCAGTATTTT. Its amino acids are CSVDPSMTSVADTQYF.